The 3 T cell receptor beta chains given below trace back to one sample, sequenced in a study of shared clonotypes between healthy human individuals. Measured with immunoSEQ multiplex PCR; TCRdb has only the in-frame clones, and not every one. The table includes a few hundred thousand clones, roughly 79% detected once. Sequencing was done on a sample of PBMCs. The source of these receptors is a woman in her 40s in good health. Some clones in this sample may be carry-over from other donors' samples.

This clone was detected only once. The chain combines TRBV6-1 with TRBJ1-3; the D gene is possibly TRBD1 (6 bases). CDR1 is MNHNS and CDR2 is SASEGT in the germline V gene. Between the trimmed V and J ends, which lost 1 base and 5 bases, there was a span of 12 bases. CDR3 length: 15 residues. The CDR3 sequence is CASSEGGGGRNTIYF. CDR3 bases: TGTGCCAGCAGTGAAGGGGGGGGCGGCCGAAACACCATATATTTT.

The chain couples TRBV7-9 to TRBJ1-4, with D unclear. Trimming cost V 3 bases and J 4 bases, with 12 bases left between them. Germline-derived CDR1 and CDR2 are SEHNR and FQNEAQ (reference sequence). The CDR3 contains 15 residues. CDR3 sequence reads: CASSFSGNLNEKLFF. CDR3 coding DNA: TGTGCCAGCAGCTTCTCAGGCAACCTTAATGAAAAACTGTTTTTT.

The rearrangement joins TRBV2 to TRBJ2-2; TRBD2 is a possible D gene (5 bases). V lost 3 bases and J 4 bases, leaving 15 bases between the germline ends. The CDR3 contains 16 residues. Germline V gene sequence: CDR1 SNHLY, CDR2 FYNNEI. Here the CDR3 reads CASSDKAGSLTGELFF. The CDR3 coding sequence is TGTGCCAGCAGTGACAAGGCGGGTTCCCTCACCGGGGAGCTGTTTTTT.